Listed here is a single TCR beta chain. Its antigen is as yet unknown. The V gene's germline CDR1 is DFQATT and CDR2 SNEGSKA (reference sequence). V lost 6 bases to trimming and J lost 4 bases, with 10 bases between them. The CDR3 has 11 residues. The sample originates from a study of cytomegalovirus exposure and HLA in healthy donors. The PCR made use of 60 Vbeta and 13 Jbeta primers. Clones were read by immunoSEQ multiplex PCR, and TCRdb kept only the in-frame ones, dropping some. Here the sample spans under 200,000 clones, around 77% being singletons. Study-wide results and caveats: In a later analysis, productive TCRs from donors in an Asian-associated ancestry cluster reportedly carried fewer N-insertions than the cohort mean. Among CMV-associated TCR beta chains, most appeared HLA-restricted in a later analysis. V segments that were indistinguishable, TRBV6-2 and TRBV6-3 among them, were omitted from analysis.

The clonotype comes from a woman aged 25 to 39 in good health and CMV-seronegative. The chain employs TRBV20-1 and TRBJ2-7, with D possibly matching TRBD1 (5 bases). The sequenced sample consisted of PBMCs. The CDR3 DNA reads TGCAGTGCGGACAAGTTGTACGAGCAGTACTTC. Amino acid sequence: CSADKLYEQYF.